The 6 T cell receptor beta chains reported below all come from one sample, sequenced in a study of shared clonotypes between healthy human individuals. The naive CD8 subset, CD45RO-negative cells positively selected for CCR7, excluded terminally differentiated effector memory CD45RA+ cells. Data came from immunoSEQ multiplex PCR; TCRdb stores just in-frame clones and leaves some out. Of about 2,200,000 clones listed, under 95% were seen once; the top ten hold 1.5% to 2%. The source material was naive CD8+ T cells from PBMCs. These receptors were collected from a man between 18 and 35 years old in good health. Some clones in this sample may be carry-over from other donors' samples.

The chain employs TRBV7-2 and TRBJ2-7; D is uncertain. CDR1 and CDR2 from the germline V gene are SGHTA and FQGNSA. Deletions cut 3 bases from V and 2 bases from J, with 5 bases between. The CDR3 is 12 residues long. Here the CDR3 DNA reads TGTGCCAGCAGCTTCTTAGCCTACGAGCAGTACTTC. This translates into CASSFLAYEQYF.

The chain couples TRBV2 to TRBJ2-7; D gene ambiguous. Per the germline V gene, CDR1 is SNHLY and CDR2 is FYNNEI. CDR3 length equals 14 residues. Trimming removed 2 bases at V and 1 base at J, with 9 bases between. CDR3 nucleotides: TGTGCCAGCAGTGAACGGGCAGGTTCCTACGAGCAGTACTTC. Amino acid sequence: CASSERAGSYEQYF.

V and J are TRBV7-3 and TRBJ2-2, with D perhaps matching TRBD2 (5 bases). The germline V gene has CDR1 SGHTA and CDR2 FQGTGA. V lost 2 bases and J 6 bases, leaving 7 bases between the germline ends. The CDR3 consists of 13 residues. The CDR3 loop reads CASSLGSAGELFF. CDR3 bases: TGTGCCAGCAGCTTAGGTAGCGCCGGGGAGCTGTTTTTT.

The CDR3 spells CASSTNYEQYF. CDR3 bases: TGTGCCAGCAGCACCAACTACGAGCAGTACTTC. The chain is built from TRBV7-9 and TRBJ2-7; unclear D gene. Per germline, CDR1 SEHNR and CDR2 FQNEAQ (reference sequence). Trimming removed 5 bases from V and 3 bases from J, with 5 bases in between. There are 11 residues in the CDR3.

This chain connects TRBV9 to TRBJ2-1; no clear D. There are 14 residues in the CDR3. Germline V gives CDR1 SGDLS, CDR2 YYNGEE. The V end was cut by 0 bases, the J end by 8 bases, with 12 bases between. The CDR3 DNA sequence: TGTGCCAGCAGCGTAGAGGGTAGGACGCATGAGCAGTTCTTC. Its translation: CASSVEGRTHEQFF. Full variable domain (missing parts from reference TRBV9 and TRBJ2-1): DSGVTQTPKHLITATGQRVTLRCSPRSGDLSVYWYQQSLDQGLQFLIQYYNGEERAKGNILERFSAQQFPDLHSELNLSSLELGDSALYFCASSVEGRTHEQFFGPGTRLTVL.

With regard to this clone: The sample carries other DNA sequences with the same CDR3. The chain uses TRBV27 and TRBJ2-1; D ambiguous. Germline CDR1 is MNHEY and CDR2 is SMNVEV (reference sequence). This CDR3 has 13 amino acids. Trimming stripped 3 bases from V and 6 bases from J, with 9 bases between. CDR3 protein: CASSLVVGNEQFF. The DNA for the CDR3 is TGTGCCAGCAGTTTGGTAGTAGGCAATGAGCAGTTCTTC.